The rows below give T cell receptor beta chains drawn from one sample of a study of CD8 T cells in ankylosing spondylitis. TCRdb re-called the 5' RACE reads through MiXCR, storing one row per CDR3 protein. The repertoire holds approximately 240,000 distinct CDR3 sequences, with roughly a tenth as singletons. Sequencing input: blood, either unsorted or a sorted T cell fraction (not recorded which). Receptor source: a male donor with ankylosing spondylitis or in good health (not recorded which). Each CDR3 is given with its conserved first and last residue. The order of the fields is D gene, J gene, V gene, CDR3 protein. D genes are given only for firm matches.

D: NA
J: TRBJ2-4
V: TRBV4-1
CDR3: CASSQAPGRQNQGVKNIQYF

D: NA
J: TRBJ2-2
V: TRBV20-1
CDR3: CSARDLGGPGTGELFF

D: NA
J: TRBJ2-5
V: TRBV20-1
CDR3: CSARSEQETQYF

D: NA
J: TRBJ1-5
V: TRBV30
CDR3: CACQGRDQPQHF

D: TRBD1
J: TRBJ2-7
V: TRBV7-9
CDR3: CASSLVSGTGTHEQYF

D: NA
J: TRBJ2-1
V: TRBV13
CDR3: CASSLGLGTYNEQFF

D: NA
J: TRBJ2-1
V: TRBV18
CDR3: CASSPQGDFANEQFF

D: NA
J: TRBJ2-7
V: TRBV30
CDR3: CAWSVRRSSYEQYF

D: TRBD1
J: TRBJ2-7
V: TRBV5-4
CDR3: CASSLGFGQGAVNEQYF

D: TRBD2
J: TRBJ2-3
V: TRBV9
CDR3: CASSPSGTSSTDTQYF

D: NA
J: TRBJ1-6
V: TRBV6-6
CDR3: CASNGNSPLHF

D: NA
J: TRBJ1-3
V: TRBV19
CDR3: CASSDGTAAGNTIYF

D: NA
J: TRBJ2-7
V: TRBV28
CDR3: CASSPKAYEQYF

D: TRBD1
J: TRBJ1-5
V: TRBV20-1
CDR3: CSAKRTGSNQPQHF

D: NA
J: TRBJ2-6
V: TRBV11-2
CDR3: CASSFRAGANVLTF

D: TRBD2
J: TRBJ2-1
V: TRBV10-3
CDR3: CAISDSRTSGYNEQFF

D: NA
J: TRBJ1-5
V: TRBV30
CDR3: CAWSLYSVTSNQPQHF

D: NA
J: TRBJ2-5
V: TRBV7-9
CDR3: CASSEGFGTQYF

D: NA
J: TRBJ2-1
V: TRBV3-1
CDR3: CASSTDRLRYNEQFF

D: NA
J: TRBJ2-5
V: TRBV3-1
CDR3: CASSQEGTSPQETQYF

D: TRBD2
J: TRBJ2-3
V: TRBV5-1
CDR3: CASSLGASGIETDTQYF

D: TRBD1
J: TRBJ1-6
V: TRBV11-2
CDR3: CASSRRTGTSSYNSPLHF

D: NA
J: TRBJ1-5
V: TRBV7-8
CDR3: CASSPLSYVSNQPQHF

D: NA
J: TRBJ2-5
V: TRBV9
CDR3: CASSLRTQETQYF

D: TRBD1
J: TRBJ2-3
V: TRBV18
CDR3: CASSPGQGNTDTQYF

D: NA
J: TRBJ1-2
V: TRBV20-1
CDR3: CSARDPQGRNYGYTF

D: NA
J: TRBJ1-1
V: TRBV5-1
CDR3: CASSRQMNTEAFF

D: NA
J: TRBJ1-5
V: TRBV12-3/TRBV12-4
CDR3: CASSLTGSNQPQHF

D: NA
J: TRBJ2-3
V: TRBV9
CDR3: CASSGGEIDTQYF

D: TRBD1
J: TRBJ1-2
V: TRBV10-3
CDR3: CAINPGGGYGYTF

D: TRBD2
J: TRBJ2-4
V: TRBV3-1
CDR3: CTISLETGGMRENIQYF

D: NA
J: TRBJ1-4
V: TRBV4-1
CDR3: CASSQEIAGKTGEKLFF

D: NA
J: TRBJ1-4
V: TRBV6-1
CDR3: CASSPGGFGEKLFF

D: NA
J: TRBJ2-1
V: TRBV4-1
CDR3: CASSQDIATTRVF

D: NA
J: TRBJ1-6
V: TRBV27
CDR3: CASSLGRGDSPLHF

D: TRBD2
J: TRBJ2-7
V: TRBV12-3/TRBV12-4
CDR3: CASSSGLPRYEQYF

D: NA
J: TRBJ1-3
V: TRBV9
CDR3: CASSGVRRSSGNTIYF

D: NA
J: TRBJ2-7
V: TRBV10-3
CDR3: CAISLGLTYEQYF

D: TRBD1
J: TRBJ1-2
V: TRBV25-1
CDR3: CASSEERRTGDGYTF

D: NA
J: TRBJ2-3
V: TRBV12-3/TRBV12-4
CDR3: CASSLNSGWGDTQYF

D: NA
J: TRBJ1-3
V: TRBV29-1
CDR3: CSVGESGNTIYF

D: NA
J: TRBJ1-5
V: TRBV4-2
CDR3: CASSQVLISNQPQHF

D: TRBD1
J: TRBJ2-5
V: TRBV5-1
CDR3: CASSVQGARGETQYF

D: NA
J: TRBJ2-5
V: TRBV5-5
CDR3: CASTADSDSQETQYF

D: NA
J: TRBJ1-2
V: TRBV5-1
CDR3: CASRGALGGYTF

D: NA
J: TRBJ2-7
V: TRBV18
CDR3: CASSQDRNSYEQYF